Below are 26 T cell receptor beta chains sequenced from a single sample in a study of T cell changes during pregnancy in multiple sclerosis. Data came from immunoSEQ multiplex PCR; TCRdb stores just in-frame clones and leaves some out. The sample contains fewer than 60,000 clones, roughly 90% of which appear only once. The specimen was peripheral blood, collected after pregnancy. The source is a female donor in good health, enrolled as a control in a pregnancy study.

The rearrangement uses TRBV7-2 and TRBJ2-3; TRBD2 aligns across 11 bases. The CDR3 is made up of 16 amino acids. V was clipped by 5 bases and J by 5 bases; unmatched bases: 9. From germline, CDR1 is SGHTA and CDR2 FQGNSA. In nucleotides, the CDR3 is TGTGCCAGCAGCCTCTTAGCGGGGGGGCCTAGAGATACGCAGTATTTT. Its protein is CASSLLAGGPRDTQYF.

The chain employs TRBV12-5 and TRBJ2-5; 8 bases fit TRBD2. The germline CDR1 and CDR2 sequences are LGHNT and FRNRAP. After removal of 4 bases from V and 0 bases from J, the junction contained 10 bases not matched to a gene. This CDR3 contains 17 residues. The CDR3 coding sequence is TGTGCTAGTGGTTCGGTGGGAGTAGCGGGATACCAAGAGACCCAGTACTTC. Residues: CASGSVGVAGYQETQYF.

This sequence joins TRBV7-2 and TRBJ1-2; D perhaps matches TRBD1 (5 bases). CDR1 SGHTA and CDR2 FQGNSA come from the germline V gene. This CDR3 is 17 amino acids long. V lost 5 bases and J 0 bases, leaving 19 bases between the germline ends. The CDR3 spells CASSPRPGGVTNYGYTF. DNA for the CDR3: TGTGCCAGCAGCCCCCGACCGGGAGGGGTTACTAACTATGGCTACACCTTC.

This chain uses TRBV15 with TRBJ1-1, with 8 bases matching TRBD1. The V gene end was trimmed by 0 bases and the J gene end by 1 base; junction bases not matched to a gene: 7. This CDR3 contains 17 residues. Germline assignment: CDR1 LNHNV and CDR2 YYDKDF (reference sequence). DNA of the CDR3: TGTGCCACCAGCAGAGATAGGCAGGGGGCCCGGAACACTGAAGCTTTCTTT. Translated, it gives CATSRDRQGARNTEAFF.

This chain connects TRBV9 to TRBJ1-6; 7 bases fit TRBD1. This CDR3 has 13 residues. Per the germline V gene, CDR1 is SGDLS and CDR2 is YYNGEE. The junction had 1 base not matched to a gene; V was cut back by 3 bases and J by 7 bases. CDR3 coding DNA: TGTGCCAGCAGCGGACAGGGCAATTCACCCCTCCACTTT. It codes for CASSGQGNSPLHF.

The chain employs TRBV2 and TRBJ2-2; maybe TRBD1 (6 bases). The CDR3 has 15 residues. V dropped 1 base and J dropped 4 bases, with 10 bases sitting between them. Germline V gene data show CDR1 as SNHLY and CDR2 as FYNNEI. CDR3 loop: CASSEGGRSTGELFF. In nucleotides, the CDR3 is TGTGCCAGCAGTGAAGGGGGGCGAAGCACCGGGGAGCTGTTTTTT.

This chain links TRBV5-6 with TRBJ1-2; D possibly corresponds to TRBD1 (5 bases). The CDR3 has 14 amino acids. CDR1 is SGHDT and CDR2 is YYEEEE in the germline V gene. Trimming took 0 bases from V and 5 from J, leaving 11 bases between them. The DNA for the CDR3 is TGTGCCAGCAGCTTGGGGACAACCCCATATGGCTACACCTTC. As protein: CASSLGTTPYGYTF.

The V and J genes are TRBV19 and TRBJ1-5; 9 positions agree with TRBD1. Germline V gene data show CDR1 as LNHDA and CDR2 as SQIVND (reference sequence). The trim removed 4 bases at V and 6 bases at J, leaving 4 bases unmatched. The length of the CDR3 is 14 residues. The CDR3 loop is CASSRGQGGQPQHF. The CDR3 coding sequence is TGTGCCAGTAGTAGGGGACAGGGCGGTCAGCCCCAGCATTTT.

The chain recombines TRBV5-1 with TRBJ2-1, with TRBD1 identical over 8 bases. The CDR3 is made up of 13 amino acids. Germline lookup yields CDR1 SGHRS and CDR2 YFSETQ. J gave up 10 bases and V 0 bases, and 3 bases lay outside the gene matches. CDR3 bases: TGCGCCAGCAGCTTGGACGGACAGGGCGAGCAGTTCTTC. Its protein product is CASSLDGQGEQFF. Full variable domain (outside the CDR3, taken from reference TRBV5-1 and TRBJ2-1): KAGVTQTPRYLIKTRGQQVTLSCSPISGHRSVSWYQQTPGQGLQFLFEYFSETQRNKGNFPGRFSGRQFSNSRSEMNVSTLELGDSALYLCASSLDGQGEQFFGPGTRLTVL.

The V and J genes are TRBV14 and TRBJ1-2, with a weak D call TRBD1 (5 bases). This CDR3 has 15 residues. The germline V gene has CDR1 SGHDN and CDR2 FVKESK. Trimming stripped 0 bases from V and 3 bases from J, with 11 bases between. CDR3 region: CASSQDFRDYYGYTF. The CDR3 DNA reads TGTGCCAGCAGCCAAGACTTCAGGGACTACTATGGCTACACCTTC.

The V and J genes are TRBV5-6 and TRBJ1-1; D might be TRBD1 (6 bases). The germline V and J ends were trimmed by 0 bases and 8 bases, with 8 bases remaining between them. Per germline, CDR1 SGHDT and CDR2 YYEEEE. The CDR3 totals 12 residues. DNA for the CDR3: TGTGCCAGCAGCTTGGCCAGGGGCGAAGCTTTCTTT. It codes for CASSLARGEAFF.

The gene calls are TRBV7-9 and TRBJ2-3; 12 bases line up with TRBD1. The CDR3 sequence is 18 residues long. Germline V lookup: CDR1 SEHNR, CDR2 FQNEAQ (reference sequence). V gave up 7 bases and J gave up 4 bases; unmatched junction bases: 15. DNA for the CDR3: TGTGCCAGCAATCCCTTGGGGGGACAGGGGGCAGAGGCAGATACGCAGTATTTT. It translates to CASNPLGGQGAEADTQYF.

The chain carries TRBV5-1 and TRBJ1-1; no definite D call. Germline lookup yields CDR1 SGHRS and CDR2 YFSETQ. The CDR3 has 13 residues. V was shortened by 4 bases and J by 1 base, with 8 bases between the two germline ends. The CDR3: CASSPPQNTEAFF. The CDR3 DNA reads TGCGCCAGCAGCCCCCCCCAGAACACTGAAGCTTTCTTT.

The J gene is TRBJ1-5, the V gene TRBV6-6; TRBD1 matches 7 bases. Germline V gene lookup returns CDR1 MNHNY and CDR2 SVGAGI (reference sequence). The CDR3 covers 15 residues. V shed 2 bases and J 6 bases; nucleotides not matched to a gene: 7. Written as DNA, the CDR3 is TGTGCCAGCAGTTACGGGGACAGCACTGGTCAGCCCCAGCATTTT. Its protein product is CASSYGDSTGQPQHF.

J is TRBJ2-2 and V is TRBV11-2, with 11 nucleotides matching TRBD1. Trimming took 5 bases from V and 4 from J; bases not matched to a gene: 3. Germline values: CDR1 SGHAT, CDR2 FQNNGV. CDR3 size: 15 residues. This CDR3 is CASSLGTGGTGELFF. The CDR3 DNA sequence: TGTGCCAGCAGCCTTGGGACAGGGGGCACCGGGGAGCTGTTTTTT.

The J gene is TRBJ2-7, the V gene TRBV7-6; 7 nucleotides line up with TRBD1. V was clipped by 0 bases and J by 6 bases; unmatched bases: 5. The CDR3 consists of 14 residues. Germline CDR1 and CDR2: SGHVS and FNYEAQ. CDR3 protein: CASSLAGRGIEQYF. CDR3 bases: TGTGCCAGCAGCTTAGCGGGCAGGGGGATCGAGCAGTACTTC.

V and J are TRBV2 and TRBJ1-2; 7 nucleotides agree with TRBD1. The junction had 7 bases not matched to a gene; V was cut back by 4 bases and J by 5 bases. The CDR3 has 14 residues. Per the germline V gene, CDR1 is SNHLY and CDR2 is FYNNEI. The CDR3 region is CASSGQGGEYGYTF. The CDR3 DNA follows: TGTGCCAGCAGTGGACAGGGAGGAGAGTATGGCTACACCTTC.

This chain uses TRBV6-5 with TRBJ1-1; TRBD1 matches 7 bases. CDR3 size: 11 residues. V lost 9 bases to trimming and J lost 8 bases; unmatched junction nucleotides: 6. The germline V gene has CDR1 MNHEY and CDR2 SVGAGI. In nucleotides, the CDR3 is TGTGCCAGTTCCAGGGGGAAAGAAGCTTTCTTT. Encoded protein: CASSRGKEAFF.

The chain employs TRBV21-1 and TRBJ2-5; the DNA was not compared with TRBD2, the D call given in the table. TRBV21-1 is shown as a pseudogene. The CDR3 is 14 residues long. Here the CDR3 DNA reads TGTGCCAGCAAAACGGGAGGCCTTCAAGAGACCCAGTACTTC. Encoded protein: CASKTGGLQETQYF.

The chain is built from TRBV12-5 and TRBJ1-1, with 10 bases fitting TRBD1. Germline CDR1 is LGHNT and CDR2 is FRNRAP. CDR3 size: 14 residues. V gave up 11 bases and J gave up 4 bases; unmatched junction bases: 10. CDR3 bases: TGTGCTGGTGAGACCGGGACAGGGGCCACTGAAGCTTTCTTT. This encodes CAGETGTGATEAFF.

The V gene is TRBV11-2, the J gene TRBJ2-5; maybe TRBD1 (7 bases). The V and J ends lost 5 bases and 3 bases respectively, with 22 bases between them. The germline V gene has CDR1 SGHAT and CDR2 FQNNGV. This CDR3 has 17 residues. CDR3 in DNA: TGTGCCAGCAGCCCAAACTGGGGCGGGACAGATGAAGAGACCCAGTACTTC. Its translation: CASSPNWGGTDEETQYF.

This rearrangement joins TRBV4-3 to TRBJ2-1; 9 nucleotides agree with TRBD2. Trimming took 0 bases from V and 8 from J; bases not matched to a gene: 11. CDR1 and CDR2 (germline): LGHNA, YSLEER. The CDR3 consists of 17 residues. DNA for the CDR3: TGCGCCAGCAGCCAAGATCCCGGCGGGGGGGCCGTCGATGAGCAGTTCTTC. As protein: CASSQDPGGGAVDEQFF.

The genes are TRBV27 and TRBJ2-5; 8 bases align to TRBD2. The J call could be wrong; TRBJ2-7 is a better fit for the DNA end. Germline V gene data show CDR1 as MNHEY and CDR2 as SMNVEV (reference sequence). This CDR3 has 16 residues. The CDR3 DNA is TGTGCCAGCAGTTTCCTCCCGGGAGGGCATTCGGGCGAGCAGTACTTC. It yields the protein CASSFLPGGHSGEQYF.

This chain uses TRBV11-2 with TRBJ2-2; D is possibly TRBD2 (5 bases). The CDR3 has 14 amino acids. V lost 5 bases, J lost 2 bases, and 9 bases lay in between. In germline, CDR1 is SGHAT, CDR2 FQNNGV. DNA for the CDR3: TGTGCCAGCAGCGGCGGAGGAAACACCGGGGAGCTGTTTTTT. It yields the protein CASSGGGNTGELFF. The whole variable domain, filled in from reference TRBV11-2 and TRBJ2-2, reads EAGVAQSPRYKIIEKRQSVAFWCNPISGHATLYWYQQILGQGPKLLIQFQNNGVVDDSQLPKDRFSAERLKGVDSTLKIQPAKLEDSAVYLCASSGGGNTGELFFGEGSRLTVL.

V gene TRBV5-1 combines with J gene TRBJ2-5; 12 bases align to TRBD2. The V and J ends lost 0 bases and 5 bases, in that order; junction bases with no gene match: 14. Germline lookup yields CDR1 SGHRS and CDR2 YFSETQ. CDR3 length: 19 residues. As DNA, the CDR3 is TGCGCCAGCAGCTTGGCACTAGCGGGGGGCCTACACTCCCGCGAGACCCAGTACTTC. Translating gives CASSLALAGGLHSRETQYF. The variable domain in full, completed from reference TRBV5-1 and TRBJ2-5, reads KAGVTQTPRYLIKTRGQQVTLSCSPISGHRSVSWYQQTPGQGLQFLFEYFSETQRNKGNFPGRFSGRQFSNSRSEMNVSTLELGDSALYLCASSLALAGGLHSRETQYFGPGTRLLVL.

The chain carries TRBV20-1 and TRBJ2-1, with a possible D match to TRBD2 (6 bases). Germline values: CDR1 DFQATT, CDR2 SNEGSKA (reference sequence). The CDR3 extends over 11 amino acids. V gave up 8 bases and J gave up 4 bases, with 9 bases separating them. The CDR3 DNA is TGCAGTCCGGGACTTTACAATGAGCAGTTCTTC. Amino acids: CSPGLYNEQFF.